Listed below are T cell receptor beta chains from one sample, sequenced in a study of OX40 agonist ivuxolimab in advanced cancers. Sequenced by immunoSEQ multiplex PCR; TCRdb stores in-frame clones only, minus some. The table shows some 70,000 clones, with 85% occurring only once. This sample comprised CD4+ or CD8+ T cells sorted from blood, obtained in a trial of the OX40 agonist ivuxolimab. The receptor set was obtained from an adult with an advanced solid tumor such as melanoma, head and neck, liver or kidney cancer. The CDR3 runs from the conserved cysteine through the conserved F or W. A D gene is named only where the DNA matches it firmly. The size of a clone is reported for some rows only, either as once, few or many, or as a class for expanded clones.

NA	TRBJ1-4	TRBV4-1	NA	CASSQDPDLNEKLFF	TGCGCCAGCAGCCAAGACCCCGATCTTAATGAAAAACTGTTTTTT
TRBD2	TRBJ2-6	TRBV7-3	NA	CASSHPAGTSVSGANVLTF	TGTGCCAGCAGCCACCCCGCCGGGACTAGCGTATCTGGGGCCAACGTCCTGACTTTC
NA	TRBJ2-1	TRBV7-8	NA	CASSLRSYNEQFF	TGTGCCAGCAGCTTACGCTCCTACAATGAGCAGTTCTTC
NA	TRBJ2-2	TRBV12-5	NA	CASGSPDGAGELFF	TGTGCTAGTGGTTCCCCCGACGGGGCCGGGGAGCTGTTTTTT
TRBD1	TRBJ1-1	TRBV19	NA	CASSYRGATEAFF	TGTGCCAGTAGTTACAGGGGGGCCACTGAAGCTTTCTTT
TRBD1	TRBJ1-2	TRBV11-1	NA	CASSRNTGEWNGYTF	TGTGCCAGCAGCCGGAATACAGGGGAGTGGAATGGCTACACCTTC
TRBD1	TRBJ2-5	TRBV29-1	NA	CSEKTGGSTQYF	TGCAGCGAAAAGACAGGGGGCTCGACCCAGTACTTC
NA	TRBJ1-2	TRBV18	NA	CASSPTATPYGYTF	TGTGCCAGCTCACCTACAGCCACCCCCTATGGCTACACCTTC
TRBD1	TRBJ2-7	TRBV5-1	NA	CASSKQGAVYEQYF	TGCGCCAGCAGCAAACAGGGGGCGGTCTACGAGCAGTACTTC
NA	TRBJ1-1	TRBV11-2	NA	CASTKRLGQGDTEAFF	TGTGCCAGCACTAAACGTTTGGGGCAGGGTGACACTGAAGCTTTCTTT
NA	TRBJ2-5	TRBV19	NA	CASSTGTRETQYF	TGTGCCAGTAGTACTGGAACGAGGGAGACCCAGTACTTC
TRBD1	TRBJ2-3	TRBV4-3	once	CASSQETGGITDTQYF	TGCGCCAGCAGCCAAGAGACAGGGGGGATCACAGATACGCAGTATTTT
TRBD1	TRBJ1-6	TRBV2	few	CASAGQDSPLHF	TGTGCCAGCGCCGGACAGGATTCACCCCTCCACTTT
TRBD1	TRBJ2-7	TRBV27	NA	CASSTDRPGQGSSYEQYF	TGTGCCAGCAGTACGGACCGGCCGGGACAGGGGAGCTCCTACGAGCAGTACTTC
NA	TRBJ2-1	TRBV28	NA	CASSLDPYNEQFF	TGTGCCAGCAGTTTAGACCCCTACAATGAGCAGTTCTTC
NA	TRBJ2-3	TRBV7-9	NA	CASSLTSSADTQYF	TGTGCCAGCAGCCTTACTAGTAGCGCAGATACGCAGTATTTT
NA	TRBJ2-2	TRBV10-1	NA	CASSEGANTGELFF	TGCGCCAGCAGTGAGGGGGCGAACACCGGGGAGCTGTTTTTT
TRBD1	TRBJ1-4	TRBV9	once	CASSVDRGAEKLFF	TGTGCCAGCAGCGTAGACAGGGGTGCTGAAAAACTGTTTTTT
NA	TRBJ1-1	TRBV7-2	once	CASSARKGTEAFF	TGTGCCAGCAGCGCGAGGAAGGGGACTGAAGCTTTCTTT
NA	TRBJ1-2	TRBV4-3	NA	CASSQDIVRSNYGYTF	TGCGCCAGCAGCCAAGATATTGTGCGGTCTAACTATGGCTACACCTTC
NA	TRBJ2-3	TRBV5-1	NA	CASSSGVTARDTQYF	TGCGCCAGCAGCTCGGGGGTCACGGCACGGGATACGCAGTATTTT
NA	TRBJ1-2	TRBV7-2	NA	CASSFDRQTQYGYTF	TGTGCCAGCAGCTTTGACAGGCAAACCCAATATGGCTACACCTTC
NA	TRBJ1-1	TRBV7-6	NA	CASSMDPNTEAFF	TGTGCCAGCAGCATGGACCCGAACACTGAAGCTTTCTTT
TRBD1	TRBJ1-2	TRBV6-5	NA	CASRHGQGLNYGYTF	TGTGCCAGCAGGCATGGACAGGGGCTAAACTATGGCTACACCTTC
NA	TRBJ2-7	TRBV28	NA	CASSSLVPKHEQYF	TGTGCCAGCAGTTCCCTTGTTCCGAAGCACGAGCAGTACTTC
NA	TRBJ1-5	TRBV6-6	few	CASSRRINQPQHF	TGTGCCAGCAGTAGACGGATCAATCAGCCCCAGCATTTT
NA	TRBJ1-2	TRBV7-9	NA	CASSFWQGYGYTF	TGTGCCAGCAGCTTTTGGCAGGGGTATGGCTACACCTTC
NA	TRBJ2-4	TRBV6-4	once	CASSPTSSHIQYF	TGTGCCAGCAGCCCTACTAGCAGCCACATTCAGTACTTC
NA	TRBJ2-2	TRBV7-3	NA	CASSFSATGGAGELFF	TGTGCCAGCAGCTTTTCCGCGACGGGGGGCGCCGGGGAGCTGTTTTTT
TRBD2	TRBJ2-5	TRBV9	NA	CASSVRPGASGGVTQYF	TGTGCCAGCAGCGTAAGGCCCGGGGCTAGCGGGGGGGTGACCCAGTACTTC
TRBD2	TRBJ2-1	TRBV6-1	NA	CASSEHLAGGDNEQFF	TGTGCCAGCAGTGAACACCTTGCGGGGGGGGACAATGAGCAGTTCTTC
TRBD1	TRBJ1-4	TRBV7-2	NA	CASSPGTVEKLFF	TGTGCCAGCAGCCCCGGGACAGTTGAAAAACTGTTTTTT